The 11 T cell receptor beta chains below were found in one sample sequenced in a study of OX40 agonist ivuxolimab in advanced cancers. Data came from immunoSEQ multiplex PCR; TCRdb stores just in-frame clones and leaves some out. The repertoire holds over 150,000 clones, approximately 94% seen once, with around 0.28% in the top ten. Sequenced here: CD4+ or CD8+ T cells sorted from blood, sampled in a trial of the OX40 agonist ivuxolimab. These receptors originate from an adult with an advanced solid tumor such as melanoma, head and neck, liver or kidney cancer.

This rearrangement joins TRBV28 to TRBJ2-7; D might be TRBD2 (5 bases). V lost 1 base and J 3 bases, leaving 13 bases between the germline ends. The CDR3 totals 15 residues. Germline V gene sequence: CDR1 MDHEN, CDR2 SYDVKM. The CDR3 sequence: CASSLLGGQSYEQYF. In nucleotides, the CDR3 is TGTGCCAGCAGTTTATTGGGCGGGCAGAGCTACGAGCAGTACTTC.

V is TRBV18 and J is TRBJ1-1, with 12 bases lining up with TRBD1. CDR3 length equals 16 residues. The V segment lost 5 bases and the J segment 4 bases; nucleotides outside the gene matches: 8. Germline V gene sequence: CDR1 KGHSH, CDR2 LQKENI. CDR3 nucleotides: TGTGCCAGCTCATCGGCGGGGGGACAGGGGGCCACTGAAGCTTTCTTT. Encoded protein: CASSSAGGQGATEAFF.

The CDR3 protein is CASTPTQAQGYGYTF. The CDR3 region has the DNA TGTGCCAGTACCCCTACGCAGGCGCAGGGCTATGGCTACACCTTC. The J gene is TRBJ1-2, the V gene TRBV19; possible D gene TRBD1, 5 bases. Germline V gives CDR1 LNHDA, CDR2 SQIVND (reference sequence). The CDR3 sequence is 15 residues long. The germline V and J ends were trimmed by 7 bases and 4 bases, with 19 bases remaining between them.

The genes are TRBV25-1 and TRBJ1-4; D remains ambiguous. The CDR3 length is 14 residues. Germline V gene data show CDR1 as MGHDK and CDR2 as SYGVNS. V was clipped by 1 base and J by 5 bases, with 8 bases between them. CDR3 nucleotides: TGTGCCAGCAGTGAATTTGCGGGGAATGAAAAACTGTTTTTT. This gives the protein CASSEFAGNEKLFF.

This clone was seen just once. The V gene is TRBV30, the J gene TRBJ1-5; TRBD1 aligns across 8 bases. The CDR3 covers 18 residues. Trimming took 1 base from V and 2 from J; bases not matched to a gene: 13. Germline V gives CDR1 GTSNPN, CDR2 SVGIG (reference sequence). CDR3 amino acids: CAWSGDRGRTQGNQPQHF. CDR3 coding DNA: TGTGCCTGGAGTGGAGACAGGGGCAGAACCCAGGGCAATCAGCCCCAGCATTTT.

The V call is TRBV7-2, the J call TRBJ1-2; TRBD1 matches 10 bases. CDR3 length: 16 amino acids. Germline V gene sequence: CDR1 SGHTA, CDR2 FQGNSA. Losses at the gene ends were 0 bases for V and 4 bases for J; bases not matched to a gene: 5. CDR3 in DNA: TGTGCCAGCAGCTTAGCGGGGACAGGGGTTTCCTATGGCTACACCTTC. It translates to CASSLAGTGVSYGYTF.

The chain employs TRBV5-1 and TRBJ2-1; D ambiguous. CDR3 length: 14 residues. Per germline, CDR1 SGHRS and CDR2 YFSETQ. V lost 0 bases and J lost 0, with 4 bases in between. CDR3: CASSLDGSYNEQFF. CDR3 nucleotides: TGCGCCAGCAGCTTGGACGGCTCCTACAATGAGCAGTTCTTC.

This chain uses TRBV19 with TRBJ2-5; D might be TRBD1 (5 bases). Germline V lookup: CDR1 LNHDA, CDR2 SQIVND (reference sequence). The CDR3 sequence is 17 residues long. V lost 1 base and J lost 5, with 20 bases in between. The DNA for the CDR3 is TGTGCCAGTAGTATAGTACCCCAGACCGCAGGGATGGAGACCCAGTACTTC. This sequence encodes CASSIVPQTAGMETQYF.

The J gene is TRBJ2-5, the V gene TRBV28; TRBD1 agrees at 7 bases. V gave up 3 bases and J gave up 3 bases; unmatched junction bases: 25. CDR3 length equals 21 residues. Looked up from germline, CDR1 is MDHEN and CDR2 is SYDVKM. The CDR3 coding sequence is TGTGCCAGCAGTTTTATCGGTTCTACTGGTCTCCGGGGACAGACCAAAGAGACCCAGTACTTC. Encoded protein: CASSFIGSTGLRGQTKETQYF.

The gene calls are TRBV29-1 and TRBJ1-4; 8 nucleotides line up with TRBD1. The ends lost 7 bases at V and 4 bases at J; junction bases unmatched: 8. This CDR3 comprises 14 residues. Germline CDR1 SQVTM, CDR2 ANQGSEA. The DNA of the CDR3 is TGCAGCGCCACCGGGACAGGATATAATGAAAAACTGTTTTTT. Translation gives CSATGTGYNEKLFF.

The chain uses TRBV5-1 and TRBJ1-1; 8 bases are a match to TRBD1. CDR3 length: 14 amino acids. CDR1 is SGHRS, CDR2 YFSETQ, per germline. After removal of 4 bases from V and 1 base from J, the junction contained 3 bases not matched to a gene. CDR3 DNA sequence: TGCGCCAGCAGCGGACAGGGACAGAACACTGAAGCTTTCTTT. It translates to CASSGQGQNTEAFF.